Listed below are T cell receptor beta chains from one sample, sequenced in a study of T cells after posttransplantation cyclophosphamide. The method was immunoSEQ multiplex PCR; TCRdb's version includes in-frame clones alone and lacks a portion of them. The table shows about 32,000 clones, with 75% to 95% occurring only once. Source material: naive CD4+ T cells sorted from PBMCs. These receptors all come from a woman in her sixties or seventies in good health, CMV-negative, and a related stem cell transplant donor. The CDR3 runs from the conserved cysteine through the conserved F or W. Each record gives: CDR3 DNA, CDR3 protein, D gene, CDR3 length, V gene, J gene, clone size. The D gene is left open where the match is weak. Where a row states a size, it is once, few, many or the class of an expanded clone; other rows omit it.

cdr3_nt: TGTGCCAGCAGTGAAGAAAACATGCAGGGGGATACGCAGTATTTT; cdr3_aa: CASSEENMQGDTQYF; d_call: NA; cdr3_length: 15; v_call: TRBV2; j_call: TRBJ2-3; clone_size: NA
cdr3_nt: TGTGCCGGGGGAAAGCGGGGTTATCAGCCCCAGCATTTT; cdr3_aa: CAGGKRGYQPQHF; d_call: NA; cdr3_length: 13; v_call: TRBV19; j_call: TRBJ1-5; clone_size: NA
cdr3_nt: TGCGCCAGCAGCTCGGACAGGGGGAGAATCACTGAAGCTTTCTTT; cdr3_aa: CASSSDRGRITEAFF; d_call: TRBD1; cdr3_length: 15; v_call: TRBV5-1; j_call: TRBJ1-1; clone_size: NA
cdr3_nt: TGTGCCAGTGGGGACAGGGGAAATTTTCATGAAGCTTTCTTT; cdr3_aa: CASGDRGNFHEAFF; d_call: TRBD1; cdr3_length: 14; v_call: TRBV19; j_call: TRBJ1-1; clone_size: NA
cdr3_nt: TGTGCCAGCACGGACAGGGGGTACACCGGGGAGCTGTTTTTT; cdr3_aa: CASTDRGYTGELFF; d_call: TRBD1; cdr3_length: 14; v_call: TRBV18; j_call: TRBJ2-2; clone_size: NA
cdr3_nt: TGTGCCAGCAGACGGGGGGCCACTAGCACAGATACGCAGTATTTT; cdr3_aa: CASRRGATSTDTQYF; d_call: NA; cdr3_length: 15; v_call: TRBV5-4; j_call: TRBJ2-3; clone_size: NA
cdr3_nt: TGTGCCAGCAGCTTAGGACAGGGGTACGATACGCAGTATTTT; cdr3_aa: CASSLGQGYDTQYF; d_call: TRBD1; cdr3_length: 14; v_call: TRBV7-9; j_call: TRBJ2-3; clone_size: NA
cdr3_nt: TGTGCCAGCAGCAAAGACGGGGATCAGCCCCAGCATTTT; cdr3_aa: CASSKDGDQPQHF; d_call: NA; cdr3_length: 13; v_call: TRBV7-3; j_call: TRBJ1-5; clone_size: NA
cdr3_nt: TGTGCCAGCTCACCGGCAGGGAATCCTGAAGCTTTCTTT; cdr3_aa: CASSPAGNPEAFF; d_call: NA; cdr3_length: 13; v_call: TRBV18; j_call: TRBJ1-1; clone_size: NA
cdr3_nt: TGTGCCAGCAGTTTTGGTGGCGGGACAGTATACGAGCAGTACTTC; cdr3_aa: CASSFGGGTVYEQYF; d_call: NA; cdr3_length: 15; v_call: TRBV28; j_call: TRBJ2-7; clone_size: NA
cdr3_nt: TGTGCCAGTAGTATGCGGATGCACACTGAAGCTTTCTTT; cdr3_aa: CASSMRMHTEAFF; d_call: NA; cdr3_length: 13; v_call: TRBV19; j_call: TRBJ1-1; clone_size: NA
cdr3_nt: TGTGCCAGCAGCGCAAGGACAGGACGTAATCAGCCCCAGCATTTT; cdr3_aa: CASSARTGRNQPQHF; d_call: TRBD1; cdr3_length: 15; v_call: TRBV5-8; j_call: TRBJ1-5; clone_size: NA
cdr3_nt: TGTGCCAGCAGTTCCCCCGGGACTGGGAGCTCCTACGAGCAGTACTTC; cdr3_aa: CASSSPGTGSSYEQYF; d_call: NA; cdr3_length: 16; v_call: TRBV28; j_call: TRBJ2-7; clone_size: NA
cdr3_nt: TGTGCCACCCACTTCGGCGGGGACAATGAGCAGTTCTTC; cdr3_aa: CATHFGGDNEQFF; d_call: NA; cdr3_length: 13; v_call: TRBV10-3; j_call: TRBJ2-1; clone_size: few
cdr3_nt: TGTGCCAGCAGTCCGGGACAGATGAACACTGAAGCTTTCTTT; cdr3_aa: CASSPGQMNTEAFF; d_call: TRBD1; cdr3_length: 14; v_call: TRBV6-5; j_call: TRBJ1-1; clone_size: once
cdr3_nt: TGCGCCAGCAGCCATAACAGGGGGTCGGGAGAGACCCAGTACTTC; cdr3_aa: CASSHNRGSGETQYF; d_call: TRBD1; cdr3_length: 15; v_call: TRBV5-1; j_call: TRBJ2-5; clone_size: NA
cdr3_nt: TGTGCCAGCAGTTTTAGGACTAGCGGGAGTTACAATGAGCAGTTCTTC; cdr3_aa: CASSFRTSGSYNEQFF; d_call: TRBD2; cdr3_length: 16; v_call: TRBV27; j_call: TRBJ2-1; clone_size: NA
cdr3_nt: TGTGCCAGCACCCGCTTAGGGGGGGCGGGGACTGAAGCTTTCTTT; cdr3_aa: CASTRLGGAGTEAFF; d_call: NA; cdr3_length: 15; v_call: TRBV9; j_call: TRBJ1-1; clone_size: NA
cdr3_nt: TGCGCCAGCAGCCAAGGACAGCCTATGGCCGGGGAGCTGTTTTTT; cdr3_aa: CASSQGQPMAGELFF; d_call: NA; cdr3_length: 15; v_call: TRBV4-1; j_call: TRBJ2-2; clone_size: NA
cdr3_nt: TGTGCCTGGAGTGGACAGTGGGAGGCTGAAGCTTTCTTT; cdr3_aa: CAWSGQWEAEAFF; d_call: NA; cdr3_length: 13; v_call: TRBV30; j_call: TRBJ1-1; clone_size: NA
cdr3_nt: TGCGCCAGCAGCCAGCAAACTAGCGGGAACACCGGGGAGCTGTTTTTT; cdr3_aa: CASSQQTSGNTGELFF; d_call: TRBD2; cdr3_length: 16; v_call: TRBV4-1; j_call: TRBJ2-2; clone_size: NA
cdr3_nt: TGTGCCAGCCGACTCCGGGACAGAGGTAGCGAGCAGTACTTC; cdr3_aa: CASRLRDRGSEQYF; d_call: TRBD1; cdr3_length: 14; v_call: TRBV2; j_call: TRBJ2-7; clone_size: NA
cdr3_nt: TGCAGCGTGGACAGGGGAACAGATACGCAGTATTTT; cdr3_aa: CSVDRGTDTQYF; d_call: TRBD1; cdr3_length: 12; v_call: TRBV29-1; j_call: TRBJ2-3; clone_size: once
cdr3_nt: TGTGCCAGTAGACAGACAGGGATTGTAGCCAAAAACATTCAGTACTTC; cdr3_aa: CASRQTGIVAKNIQYF; d_call: TRBD1; cdr3_length: 16; v_call: TRBV19; j_call: TRBJ2-4; clone_size: NA
cdr3_nt: TGTGCCAGTAGTGACCGACAGGGGGCAGGAGATACGCAGTATTTT; cdr3_aa: CASSDRQGAGDTQYF; d_call: TRBD1; cdr3_length: 15; v_call: TRBV19; j_call: TRBJ2-3; clone_size: NA
cdr3_nt: TGTGCCAGCAGCCTAGGGACAGGACCGAACACCGGGGAGCTGTTTTTT; cdr3_aa: CASSLGTGPNTGELFF; d_call: TRBD1; cdr3_length: 16; v_call: TRBV27; j_call: TRBJ2-2; clone_size: NA
cdr3_nt: TGTGCCAGCAGTAGCCAGGGAAACACCGGGGAGCTGTTTTTT; cdr3_aa: CASSSQGNTGELFF; d_call: NA; cdr3_length: 14; v_call: TRBV6-5; j_call: TRBJ2-2; clone_size: NA
cdr3_nt: TGTGCCATCAGTGAGTCGAGGGGGGGCCACACCGGGGAGCTGTTTTTT; cdr3_aa: CAISESRGGHTGELFF; d_call: NA; cdr3_length: 16; v_call: TRBV10-3; j_call: TRBJ2-2; clone_size: once
cdr3_nt: TGTGCCAGCAGCCTCGCCTTTCGACATACCTACGAGCAGTACTTC; cdr3_aa: CASSLAFRHTYEQYF; d_call: NA; cdr3_length: 15; v_call: TRBV28; j_call: TRBJ2-7; clone_size: NA
cdr3_nt: TGTGCCAGCAGTTTAAGCGGGGCAAAAGAGACCCAGTACTTC; cdr3_aa: CASSLSGAKETQYF; d_call: TRBD2; cdr3_length: 14; v_call: TRBV28; j_call: TRBJ2-5; clone_size: NA
cdr3_nt: TGTGCCAGCAGGTACGCCGACAGACTCTACGAGCAGTACTTC; cdr3_aa: CASRYADRLYEQYF; d_call: NA; cdr3_length: 14; v_call: TRBV28; j_call: TRBJ2-7; clone_size: NA